Reported below is one T cell receptor beta chain. The junction and the germline gene differ at one end; a read error may be behind it. This record comes from a study of regulatory T cells in long-lasting Graves disease. As for time point: newly diagnosed GD, antithyroid drugs for less than 3 months. Construction of the TCR library relied on RNA isolated from PBMCs. Sequencing libraries for TCR beta were prepared with iRepertoire HTBI primers and Arm-PCR of CDR3 regions. Using its own MiXCR run on the multiplex PCR reads, TCRdb lists one record per CDR3 protein. Of under 500,000 distinct CDR3 sequences listed, about 15% are singletons. The CDR3 consists of 13 residues. The germline V gene encodes CDR1 MNHNS and CDR2 SASEGT. These same records also appear under a second study, on T cells in Graves' hyperthyroidism and ophthalmopathy.

This clonotype was obtained from a woman under 40 with Graves disease. This sequence joins TRBV6-1 and TRBJ2-5, with 7 bases fitting TRBD2. Specimen: peripheral blood mononuclear cells (PBMCs), collected at new diagnosis, from a patient treated with antithyroid drugs. The CDR3, as DNA: TGTGCCAGCAGATTAGCGGGTGAAGAGACCCGGTACTTC. Its protein product is CASRLAGEETRYF.